This T cell receptor (beta chain) was sequenced in a study of monozygotic twins with inflammatory bowel disease. General observations from the study: There were differing immunosuppressive treatments, which may have added variability to patient repertoires.

TCRdb reprocessed the 5' RACE reads; each CDR3 protein has one entry and no DNA is given. The sample data list about 99,000 distinct CDR3 sequences. From germline, CDR1 is MNHEY and CDR2 SMNVEV (reference sequence). The CDR3 has 16 residues. Remarks on this clonotype: Its antigen is not known.

This chain uses TRBV27 with TRBJ2-1; the D gene TCRdb calls, TRBD2, cannot be checked with no DNA. This clonotype was obtained from a human donor with ulcerative colitis or Crohn's disease, or a healthy co-twin of an affected twin (not recorded which). Sequences were obtained from blood. CDR3 region: CASSFQVRGGRDEQFF.